These T cell receptor beta chains were read from a single sample in a study of lung T cells in sarcoidosis with Löfgren's syndrome. TCRdb passed the reads through MiXCR, listing each CDR3 protein once. The sample lists 750 or so distinct CDR3 sequences, around a fifth occurring once. Sequenced material: CD4+ T cells from PBMCs. Receptors originate from a human donor with sarcoidosis (Löfgren's syndrome or another form), or a control subject (not recorded which). Both conserved end residues are part of each CDR3. Fields, in order: CDR3 DNA, CDR3 protein, clone size, V gene, D gene, J gene. D genes are given only for firm matches. The size of a clone is reported for some rows only, either as once, few or many, or as a class for expanded clones.

TGCAGTGCTAGAGATGCGAGCGGGCCCAGCTCCTACAATGAGCAGTTCTTC CSARDASGPSSYNEQFF . TRBV20-1 . TRBJ2-1
TGTGCCAGCACCAAAGGGGAGAACACTGAAGCTTTCTTT CASTKGENTEAFF large TRBV2 . TRBJ1-1
TGTGCCAGCAGCTTAGTGGACGGCACAGATACGCAGTATTTT CASSLVDGTDTQYF medium-sized TRBV7-9 . TRBJ2-3
TGTGCCAGCAGCCCGAACCTAGCGGGGGGACAGGATTCCTACAATGAGCAGTTCTTC CASSPNLAGGQDSYNEQFF once TRBV7-9 TRBD2 TRBJ2-1
TGCGCCAGCAGCCAAGAACTGTATGGCTACACCTTC CASSQELYGYTF large TRBV4-1 . TRBJ1-2
TGTGCCAGCAGCTTAGCATGGAAAGAGACCCAGTACTTC CASSLAWKETQYF large TRBV7-2 . TRBJ2-5
TGTGCCAGCAGTTTGGGCCCAGAGACCCAGTACTTC CASSLGPETQYF large TRBV12-3/TRBV12-4 . TRBJ2-5
TGTGCCAGCAGAAGAAGCGGGGGGGAATACAATGAGCAGTTCTTC CASRRSGGEYNEQFF large TRBV28 TRBD2 TRBJ2-1
TGTGCCAGCAGTCAGGCGGGCTTACAAGAGACCCAGTACTTC CASSQAGLQETQYF medium-sized TRBV28 . TRBJ2-5
TGTGCCAGCAGCCCCCTTGGGGCAACAGATACGCAGTATTTT CASSPLGATDTQYF large TRBV7-2 . TRBJ2-3
TGTGCCAGCAGTTCTGGGACTAGCGGAGATACGCAGTATTTT CASSSGTSGDTQYF large TRBV2 TRBD2 TRBJ2-3
TGTGCCAGCAGTCGACAGGGAAACTATGGCTACACCTTC CASSRQGNYGYTF few TRBV6-2/TRBV6-3 TRBD1 TRBJ1-2
TGCAGTGCTGCCCTCTCGGGCGGGGGGGCCACAGATACGAAGTATTTT CSAALSGGGATDTKYF . TRBV20-1 TRBD2 TRBJ2-3
TGTGCCAGCAGCCTGGGCGCCCACGCGGCTGAAGCTTTCTTT CASSLGAHAAEAFF . TRBV5-6 . TRBJ1-1
TGTGCCAGCAGCCAAGATCAGGGTTCACCCCTCCACTTT CASSQDQGSPLHF large TRBV4-2 . TRBJ1-6
TGCAGTGCTACACCCGGGCAGGGGGCTAATGGCTACACCTTC CSATPGQGANGYTF medium-sized TRBV20-1 TRBD1 TRBJ1-2
TGTGCCAGCTCCGTTGCAACTAATGAAAAACTGTTTTTT CASSVATNEKLFF large TRBV6-1 . TRBJ1-4
TGTGCCAGCAGTTACTCGTCAGACGGTTCACCCCTCCACTTT CASSYSSDGSPLHF large TRBV6-6 . TRBJ1-6
TGTGCCAGCAGGAGCTACCCCTCAACCACTGAAGCTTTCTTT CASRSYPSTTEAFF medium-sized TRBV6-4 . TRBJ1-1
TGTGCCAGCAGCTTAGAAGGGACTAGCGGTAACAATGAGCAGTTCTTC CASSLEGTSGNNEQFF large TRBV7-2 TRBD2 TRBJ2-1
TGTGCCAGCAGCTTCGCGGTTACAGAGACCCAGTACTTC CASSFAVTETQYF large TRBV7-2 . TRBJ2-5
TGTGCCAGCAGCCAAGATCAGAGCACTGAAGCTTTCTTT CASSQDQSTEAFF large TRBV3-1 . TRBJ1-1
TGTGCCAGCAGCTTAAGCTGGACGGGCGAAGCTTTCTTT CASSLSWTGEAFF large TRBV5-4 . TRBJ1-1
TGTGCCAGCAGGCCGTCTAGCTTTGACACAGATACGCAGTATTTT CASRPSSFDTDTQYF large TRBV7-2 . TRBJ2-3
TGCAGTGCCTTCACAGGGAACACTGAAGCTTTCTTT CSAFTGNTEAFF . TRBV20-1 . TRBJ1-1
TGCGCCAGCAGCCAAGGAGGGGCGAGCACAGATACGCAGTATTTT CASSQGGASTDTQYF . TRBV4-3 . TRBJ2-3
TGCGCCAGCAGCTCTCGACCTGGCTACAATGAGCAGTTCTTC CASSSRPGYNEQFF large TRBV4-3 . TRBJ2-1
TGTGCCAGCAGCACAGGGGGCCTTAACACAGATACGCAGTATTTT CASSTGGLNTDTQYF . TRBV11-1 TRBD1 TRBJ2-3
TGTGCCAGCAGCCCAGTCAGGTTCGGCCCAGATACGCAGTATTTT CASSPVRFGPDTQYF large TRBV7-9 . TRBJ2-3
TGTGCCAGCAGCACCCCGACAGGGGATAGCAATCAGCCCCAGCATTTT CASSTPTGDSNQPQHF large TRBV7-2 TRBD1 TRBJ1-5
TGTGCCAGCAGCGGCTCAATTGGGCGCAGCTCTGGAAACACCATATATTTT CASSGSIGRSSGNTIYF . TRBV9 . TRBJ1-3
TGTGCCAGCAGCTTTGGGCGGACCAATCAGCCCCAGCATTTT CASSFGRTNQPQHF large TRBV7-2 . TRBJ1-5
TGTGCCAGCAGCACGGACAGGGGCACCTACAATGAGCAGTTCTTC CASSTDRGTYNEQFF few TRBV5-4 TRBD1 TRBJ2-1
TGTGCCAGCAGCTTACTAGCGGGAAGCACAGATACGCAGTATTTT CASSLLAGSTDTQYF large TRBV7-9 TRBD2 TRBJ2-3
TGTGCCAGCAGCAGAGGACAGGCTGAAAACACCATATATTTT CASSRGQAENTIYF . TRBV7-9 TRBD1 TRBJ1-3
TGCAGCGTTGGGCAAACAGTCCAAGAGACCCAGTACTTC CSVGQTVQETQYF medium-sized TRBV29-1 . TRBJ2-5
TGTGCCAGCAGCTTATTCCCCCTGGACAGTAGCAATCAGCCCCAGCATTTT CASSLFPLDSSNQPQHF large TRBV5-5 . TRBJ1-5
TGCAGCGTTGAAGATTCGGCTGGCTTGGAGCAGTTCTTC CSVEDSAGLEQFF few TRBV29-1 . TRBJ2-1
TGTGCCCCAGCACTCCACGGGAGCTCCTACAATGAGCAGTTCTTC CAPALHGSSYNEQFF . TRBV28 . TRBJ2-1
TGTGCCAGCAGCTTCGGCGGGGGGACACAAGAGACCCAGTACTTC CASSFGGGTQETQYF large TRBV7-2 TRBD2 TRBJ2-5
TGTGCCAGCAGCACCGAACAGGGGCGTACTGGAAACACCATATATTTT CASSTEQGRTGNTIYF . TRBV9 TRBD1 TRBJ1-3
TGCGCCAGCAGCCCGACAGCAGTTAACACTGAAGCTTTCTTT CASSPTAVNTEAFF few TRBV5-1 . TRBJ1-1
TGTGCCAGCGCCGAGGTCCAGGGCAATCAGCCCCAGCATTTT CASAEVQGNQPQHF large TRBV2 . TRBJ1-5
TGTGCCAGCAGTCAGGGACAGGGGGAGCAGCCCCAGCATTTT CASSQGQGEQPQHF large TRBV2 TRBD1 TRBJ1-5
TGTGCCAGCAGTTTAGGGGGCTCGATCTACGAGCAGTACTTC CASSLGGSIYEQYF large TRBV12-3/TRBV12-4 . TRBJ2-7
TGCAGTGCCACAAGGGAGGAGCAGTTCTTC CSATREEQFF large TRBV20-1 . TRBJ2-1
TGCAGCGTTGGCGTAGCTACACCCTACGAGCAGTACTTC CSVGVATPYEQYF medium-sized TRBV29-1 . TRBJ2-7
TGTGCCAGCAGTCCGCAGCGGGACACTGAAGCTTTCTTT CASSPQRDTEAFF medium-sized TRBV12-3/TRBV12-4 . TRBJ1-1
TGTGCCAGCAGTCCCTCGTTAGGACAGGGGGGATACGAGCAGTACTTC CASSPSLGQGGYEQYF medium-sized TRBV28 TRBD1 TRBJ2-7
TGTGCCAGCAGCCCCCAGCGGGGGGGCCTCAATGAGCAGTTCTTC CASSPQRGGLNEQFF large TRBV3-1 TRBD2 TRBJ2-1
TGTGCCAGCAGTTTAGGACCCAGGGGGCGTTTAGGAAACACCATATATTTT CASSLGPRGRLGNTIYF large TRBV28 TRBD1 TRBJ1-3
TGCGCCAGCAGCCCTACCCCTCTAGCGGGGGTAGATACGCAGTATTTT CASSPTPLAGVDTQYF few TRBV5-1 TRBD2 TRBJ2-3
TGCAGCGTTGAAGTCGGTGGGGTTGAGCGGTTCTTC CSVEVGGVERFF once TRBV29-1 . TRBJ2-1
TGTGCCAGCAGTTGGACGGAGAACACTGAAGCTTTCTTT CASSWTENTEAFF large TRBV27 . TRBJ1-1
TGCAGTGCTAGGACAGGGCCCAACGAGCAGTACTTC CSARTGPNEQYF large TRBV20-1 TRBD1 TRBJ2-7
TGCAGTGCTACCCAAGATCGGGGGTCCCCGCAAGAGACCCAGTACTTC CSATQDRGSPQETQYF medium-sized TRBV20-1 . TRBJ2-5
TGCAGCGTTGAAGATCTGACCCCGCGACGGAACGAGCAGTACTTC CSVEDLTPRRNEQYF few TRBV29-1 . TRBJ2-7
TGTGCCAGCAGTTCTAGCGGGGGGCCTCGCGATACGCAGTATTTT CASSSSGGPRDTQYF few TRBV12-3/TRBV12-4 TRBD2 TRBJ2-3
TGTGCCAGCAGCTCCACCGGGACTAGCGTCAATGAGCAGTTCTTC CASSSTGTSVNEQFF large TRBV5-4 TRBD2 TRBJ2-1
TGCGCCAGCAGCCAGATGATATCAGGGGGGGGGGCAGCCTACAATGAGCAGTTCTTC CASSQMISGGGAAYNEQFF large TRBV4-3 . TRBJ2-1